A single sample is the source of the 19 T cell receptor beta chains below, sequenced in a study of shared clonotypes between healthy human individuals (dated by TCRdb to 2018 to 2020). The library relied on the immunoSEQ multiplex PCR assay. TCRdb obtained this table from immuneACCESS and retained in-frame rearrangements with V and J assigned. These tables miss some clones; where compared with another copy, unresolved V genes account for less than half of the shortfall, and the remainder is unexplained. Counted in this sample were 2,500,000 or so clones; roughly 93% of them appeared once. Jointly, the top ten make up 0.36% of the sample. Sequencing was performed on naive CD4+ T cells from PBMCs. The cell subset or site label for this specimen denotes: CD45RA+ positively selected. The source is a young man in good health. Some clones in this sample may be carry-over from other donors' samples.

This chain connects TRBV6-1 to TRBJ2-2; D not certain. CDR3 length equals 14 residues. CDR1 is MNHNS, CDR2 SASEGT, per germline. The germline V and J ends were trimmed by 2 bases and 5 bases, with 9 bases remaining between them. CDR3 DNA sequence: TGTGCCAGCAGTGAAAGGCTTCGAACCGGGGAGCTGTTTTTT. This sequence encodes CASSERLRTGELFF.

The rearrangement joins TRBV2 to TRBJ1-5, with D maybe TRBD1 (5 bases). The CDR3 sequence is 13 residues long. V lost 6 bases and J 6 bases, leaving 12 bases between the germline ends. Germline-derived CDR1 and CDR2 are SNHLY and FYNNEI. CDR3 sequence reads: CASSGGSGQPQHF. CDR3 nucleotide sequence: TGTGCCAGCAGCGGGGGGTCGGGTCAGCCCCAGCATTTT.

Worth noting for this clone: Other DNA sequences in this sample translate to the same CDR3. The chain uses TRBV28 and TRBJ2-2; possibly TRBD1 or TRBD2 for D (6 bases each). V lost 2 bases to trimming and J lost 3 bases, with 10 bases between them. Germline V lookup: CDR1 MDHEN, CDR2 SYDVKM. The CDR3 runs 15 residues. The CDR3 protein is CASSLGGGYTGELFF. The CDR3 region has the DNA TGTGCCAGCAGTTTAGGAGGGGGATACACCGGGGAGCTGTTTTTT.

The chain's CDR3 is CASSRASGRVGETQYF. As DNA, the CDR3 is TGTGCCAGCTCTCGGGCTAGCGGGAGAGTTGGGGAGACCCAGTACTTC. V is TRBV25-1 and J is TRBJ2-5; 10 nucleotides agree with TRBD2. Germline trimming cut 8 bases from V and 5 bases from J; bases unmatched to any gene: 14. Germline CDR1 and CDR2: MGHDK and SYGVNS. The CDR3 is made up of 16 amino acids. Combining the CDR3 with reference TRBV25-1 and TRBJ2-5 gives the whole variable domain EADIYQTPRYLVIGTGKKITLECSQTMGHDKMYWYQQDPGMELHLIHYSYGVNSTEKGDLSSESTVSRIRTEHFPLTLESARPSHTSQYLCASSRASGRVGETQYFGPGTRLLVL.

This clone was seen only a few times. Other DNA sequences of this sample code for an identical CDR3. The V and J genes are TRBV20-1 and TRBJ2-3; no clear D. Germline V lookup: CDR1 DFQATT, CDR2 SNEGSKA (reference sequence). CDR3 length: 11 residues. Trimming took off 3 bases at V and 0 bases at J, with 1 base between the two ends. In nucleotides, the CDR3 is TGCAGTGCTAGTAGCACAGATACGCAGTATTTT. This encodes CSASSTDTQYF.

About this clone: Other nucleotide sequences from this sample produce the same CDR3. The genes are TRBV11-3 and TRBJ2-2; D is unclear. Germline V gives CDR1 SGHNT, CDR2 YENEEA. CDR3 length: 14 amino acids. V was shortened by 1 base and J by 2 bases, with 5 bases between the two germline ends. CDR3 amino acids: CASSLGPNTGELFF. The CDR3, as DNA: TGTGCCAGCAGCTTAGGACCCAACACCGGGGAGCTGTTTTTT.

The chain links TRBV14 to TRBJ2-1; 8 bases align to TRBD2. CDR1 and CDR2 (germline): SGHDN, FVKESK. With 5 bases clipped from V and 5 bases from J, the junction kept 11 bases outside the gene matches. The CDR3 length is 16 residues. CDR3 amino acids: CASSSPFGGGNNEQFF. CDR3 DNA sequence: TGTGCCAGCAGCTCCCCCTTCGGCGGGGGGAACAATGAGCAGTTCTTC.

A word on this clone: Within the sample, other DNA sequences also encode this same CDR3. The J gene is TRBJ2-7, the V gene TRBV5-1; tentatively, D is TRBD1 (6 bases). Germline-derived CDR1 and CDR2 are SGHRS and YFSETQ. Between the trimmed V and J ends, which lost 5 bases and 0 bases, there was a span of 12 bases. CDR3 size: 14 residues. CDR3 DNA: TGCGCCAGCAGGCAGACAGGCAACTCCTACGAGCAGTACTTC. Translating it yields CASRQTGNSYEQYF.

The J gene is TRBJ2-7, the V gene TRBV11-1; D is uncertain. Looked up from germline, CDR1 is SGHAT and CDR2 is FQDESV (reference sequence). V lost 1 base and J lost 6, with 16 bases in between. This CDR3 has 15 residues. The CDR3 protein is CASSLDGRPDTEQYF. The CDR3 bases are TGTGCCAGCAGCTTAGACGGCCGCCCCGACACCGAGCAGTACTTC. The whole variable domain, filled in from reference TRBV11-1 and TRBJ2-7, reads EAEVAQSPRYKITEKSQAVAFWCDPISGHATLYWYRQILGQGPELLVQFQDESVVDDSQLPKDRFSAERLKGVDSTLKIQPAELGDSAMYLCASSLDGRPDTEQYFGPGTRLTVT.

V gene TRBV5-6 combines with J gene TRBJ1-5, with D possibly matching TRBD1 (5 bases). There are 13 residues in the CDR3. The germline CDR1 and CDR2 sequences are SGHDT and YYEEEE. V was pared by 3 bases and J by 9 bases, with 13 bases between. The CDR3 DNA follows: TGTGCCAGCAGCTGGACACCGACCGGGCCCCAGCATTTT. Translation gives CASSWTPTGPQHF.

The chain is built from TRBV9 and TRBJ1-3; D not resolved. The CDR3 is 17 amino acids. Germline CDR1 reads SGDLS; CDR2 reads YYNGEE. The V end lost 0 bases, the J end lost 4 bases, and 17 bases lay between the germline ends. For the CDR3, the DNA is TGTGCCAGCAGCGTAGCTACCGGAGGGATGCCCGGAAACACCATATATTTT. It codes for CASSVATGGMPGNTIYF.

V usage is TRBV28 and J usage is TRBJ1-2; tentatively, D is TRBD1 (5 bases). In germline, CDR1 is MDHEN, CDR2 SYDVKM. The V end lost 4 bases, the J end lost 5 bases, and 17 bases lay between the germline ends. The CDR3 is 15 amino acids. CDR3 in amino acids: CASSSSRLGGYGYTF. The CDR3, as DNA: TGTGCCAGCAGTTCCTCAAGACTTGGGGGATATGGCTACACCTTC.

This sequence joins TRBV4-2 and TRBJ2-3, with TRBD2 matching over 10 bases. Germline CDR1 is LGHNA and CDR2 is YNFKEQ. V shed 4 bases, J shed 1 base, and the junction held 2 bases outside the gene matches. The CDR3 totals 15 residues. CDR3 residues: CASSRGTSGTDTQYF. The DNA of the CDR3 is TGTGCCAGCAGCCGCGGGACTAGCGGCACAGATACGCAGTATTTT.

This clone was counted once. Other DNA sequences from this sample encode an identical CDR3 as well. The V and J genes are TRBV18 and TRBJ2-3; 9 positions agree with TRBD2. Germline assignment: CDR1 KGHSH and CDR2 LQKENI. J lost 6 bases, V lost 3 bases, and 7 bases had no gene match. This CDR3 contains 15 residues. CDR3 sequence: CASSPLAGAGDTQYF. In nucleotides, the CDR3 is TGTGCCAGCTCACCCTTAGCGGGAGCAGGGGATACGCAGTATTTT.

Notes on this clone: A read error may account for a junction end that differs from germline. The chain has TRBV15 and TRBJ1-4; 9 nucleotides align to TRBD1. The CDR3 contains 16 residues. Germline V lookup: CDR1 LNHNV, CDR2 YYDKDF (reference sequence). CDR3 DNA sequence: TGTGCCACTAGCAGAGCCCGGACAGGGGAAGGTGAAAAACTGTTTTTT. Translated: CATSRARTGEGEKLFF. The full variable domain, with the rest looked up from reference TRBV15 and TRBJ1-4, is DAMVIQNPRYQVTQFGKPVTLSCSQTLNHNVMYWYQQKSSQAPKLLFHYYDKDFNNEADTPDNFQSRRPNTSFCFLDIRSPGLGDTAMYLCATSRARTGEGEKLFFGSGTQLSVL.

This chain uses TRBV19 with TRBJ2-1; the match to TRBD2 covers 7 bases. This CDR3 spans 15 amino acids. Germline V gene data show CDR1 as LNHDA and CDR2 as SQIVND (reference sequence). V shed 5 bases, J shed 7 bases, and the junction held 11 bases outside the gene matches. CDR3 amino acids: CASSLGRETINEQFF. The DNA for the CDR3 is TGTGCCAGTAGTCTGGGGCGGGAGACAATAAATGAGCAGTTCTTC.

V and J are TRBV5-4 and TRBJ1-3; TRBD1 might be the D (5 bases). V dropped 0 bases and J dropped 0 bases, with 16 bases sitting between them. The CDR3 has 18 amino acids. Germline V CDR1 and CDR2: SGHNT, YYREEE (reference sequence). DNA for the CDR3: TGTGCCAGCAGCTTGGCCGGCGGCAGGGCCTTCTCTGGAAACACCATATATTTT. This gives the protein CASSLAGGRAFSGNTIYF. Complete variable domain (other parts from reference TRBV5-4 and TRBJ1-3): ETGVTQSPTHLIKTRGQQVTLRCSSQSGHNTVSWYQQALGQGPQFIFQYYREEENGRGNFPPRFSGLQFPNYSSELNVNALELDDSALYLCASSLAGGRAFSGNTIYFGEGSWLTVV.

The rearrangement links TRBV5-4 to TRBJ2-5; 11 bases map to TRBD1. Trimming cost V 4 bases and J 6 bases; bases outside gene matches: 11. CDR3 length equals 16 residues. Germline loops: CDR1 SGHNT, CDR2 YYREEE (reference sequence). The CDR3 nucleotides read TGTGCCAGCAGCCACGGACAGGGGGCAGATCCCAAGACCCAGTACTTC. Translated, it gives CASSHGQGADPKTQYF.

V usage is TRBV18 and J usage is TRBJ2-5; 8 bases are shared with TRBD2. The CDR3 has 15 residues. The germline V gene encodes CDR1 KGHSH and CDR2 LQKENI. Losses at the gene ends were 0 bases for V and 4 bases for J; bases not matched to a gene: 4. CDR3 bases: TGTGCCAGCTCACCACCGTACCGGGGGGGAGAGACCCAGTACTTC. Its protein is CASSPPYRGGETQYF.